The 2 T cell receptor beta chains given below trace back to one sample, sequenced in a study of cytomegalovirus exposure and HLA in healthy donors. With 60 Vbeta and 13 Jbeta primers, the PCR was carried out. Sequencing used immunoSEQ multiplex PCR; TCRdb keeps in-frame clones, though not all of them. The sample carries about 170,000 clones, around 80% recorded once. The source material was PBMCs. These receptors were taken from a male donor in good health and CMV-seronegative.

The CDR3 protein is CASSWTEMMNTEAFF. The DNA of the CDR3 is TGTGCCAGCTCTTGGACAGAGATGATGAACACTGAAGCTTTCTTT. V usage is TRBV18 and J usage is TRBJ1-1; tentative D call: TRBD1 (6 bases). Trimming shortened V by 6 bases and J by 0 bases, and 14 bases separated the two germline ends. The CDR3 has 15 residues. The germline gives CDR1 KGHSH, CDR2 LQKENI.

The CDR3 region is CASSARLAETDTQYF. The CDR3 DNA follows: TGCGCCAGCAGCGCCAGACTAGCGGAGACAGATACGCAGTATTTT. The chain couples TRBV5-1 to TRBJ2-3, with 9 bases that match TRBD2. This CDR3 is built from 15 residues. Germline V gene lookup returns CDR1 SGHRS and CDR2 YFSETQ. J gave up 3 bases and V 4 bases, and 6 bases lay outside the gene matches.